The T cell receptor beta chain described here comes from a study of cytomegalovirus exposure and HLA in healthy donors. Notes on the study in general: In vitro checks showed that a few CMV-associated chains really do target CMV antigens. Equally common other TCR beta chains were less clonally expanded than HLA-associated ones, a later analysis found.

In the PCR, 60 Vbeta and 13 Jbeta primers were used. Method: immunoSEQ multiplex PCR; TCRdb's copy keeps in-frame clones and lacks some. In the table there are some 150,000 clones, about 72% of which are singletons. On this clone: Its antigen is undetermined.

Germline V lookup: CDR1 LGHNA, CDR2 YSLEER. The CDR3 is 15 residues long. The J segment lost 2 bases and the V segment lost 1 base, leaving 0 bases of the junction unmatched. Sequencing was carried out using PBMCs. The J gene is TRBJ1-2, the V gene TRBV4-3; 11 bases fit TRBD1. This receptor was taken from a male donor in good health and CMV-seronegative. The CDR3 protein is CASSQGTGGNYGYTF. In DNA, the CDR3 is TGCGCCAGCAGCCAAGGGACAGGGGGCAACTATGGCTACACCTTC.